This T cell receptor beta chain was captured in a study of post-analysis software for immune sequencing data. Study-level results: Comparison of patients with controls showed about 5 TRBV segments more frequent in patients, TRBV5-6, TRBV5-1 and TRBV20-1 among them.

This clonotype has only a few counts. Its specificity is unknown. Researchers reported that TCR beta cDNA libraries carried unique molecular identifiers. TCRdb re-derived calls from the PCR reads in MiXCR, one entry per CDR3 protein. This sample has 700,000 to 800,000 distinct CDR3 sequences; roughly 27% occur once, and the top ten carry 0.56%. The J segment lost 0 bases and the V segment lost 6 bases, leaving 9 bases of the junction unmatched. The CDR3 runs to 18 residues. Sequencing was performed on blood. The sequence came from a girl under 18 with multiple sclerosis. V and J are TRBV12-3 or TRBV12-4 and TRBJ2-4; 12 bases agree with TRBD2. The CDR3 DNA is TGTGCCAGCAGCCGCTCTAGCGGGGGGGCCCTAGCCAAAAACATTCAGTACTTC. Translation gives CASSRSSGGALAKNIQYF.